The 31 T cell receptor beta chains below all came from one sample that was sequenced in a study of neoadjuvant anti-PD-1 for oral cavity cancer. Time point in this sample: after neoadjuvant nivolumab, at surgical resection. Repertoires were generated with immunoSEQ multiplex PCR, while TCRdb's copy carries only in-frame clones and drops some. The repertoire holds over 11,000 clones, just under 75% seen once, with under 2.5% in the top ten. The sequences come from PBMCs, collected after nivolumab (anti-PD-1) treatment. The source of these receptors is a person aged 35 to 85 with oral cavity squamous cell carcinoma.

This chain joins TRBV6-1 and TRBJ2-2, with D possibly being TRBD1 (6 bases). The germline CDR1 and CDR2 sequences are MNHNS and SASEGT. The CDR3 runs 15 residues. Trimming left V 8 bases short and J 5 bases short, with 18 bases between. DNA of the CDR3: TGTGCCAGCCACTTAACAGGGCGGGCGACCGGGGAGCTGTTTTTT. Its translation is CASHLTGRATGELFF.

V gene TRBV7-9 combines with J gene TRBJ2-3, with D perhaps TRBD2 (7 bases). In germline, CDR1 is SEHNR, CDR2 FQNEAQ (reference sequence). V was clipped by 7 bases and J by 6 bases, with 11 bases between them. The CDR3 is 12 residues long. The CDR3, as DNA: TGTGCCAGCAAGGGGGGGTTGGATACGCAGTATTTT. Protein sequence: CASKGGLDTQYF.

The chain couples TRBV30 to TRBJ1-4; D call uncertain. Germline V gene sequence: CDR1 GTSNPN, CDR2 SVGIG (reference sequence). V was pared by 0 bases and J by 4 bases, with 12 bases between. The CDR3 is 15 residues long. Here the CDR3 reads CAWSVLGGNNEKLFF. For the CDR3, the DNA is TGTGCCTGGAGTGTACTGGGAGGGAATAATGAAAAACTGTTTTTT.

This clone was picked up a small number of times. The CDR3, as DNA: TGTGCCAGCAGTTACTCGGGGATCGGGGGAAACACTGAAGCTTTCTTT. The encoded protein is CASSYSGIGGNTEAFF. The chain recombines TRBV6-5 with TRBJ1-1, with D maybe TRBD1 (5 bases). CDR1 and CDR2 (germline): MNHEY, SVGAGI. Trimming removed 0 bases at V and 2 bases at J, with 13 bases between. The CDR3 totals 16 residues.

CDR3 sequence: CASRRDRGLMNEQYF. CDR3 sequence (DNA): TGTGCCAGCAGACGAGACAGGGGGCTGATGAACGAGCAGTACTTC. This chain uses TRBV5-8 with TRBJ2-7; the match to TRBD1 covers 10 bases. There are 15 residues in the CDR3. The trim removed 5 bases at V and 5 bases at J, leaving 10 bases unmatched. CDR1 is SGHTS and CDR2 is YDEGEE in the germline V gene.

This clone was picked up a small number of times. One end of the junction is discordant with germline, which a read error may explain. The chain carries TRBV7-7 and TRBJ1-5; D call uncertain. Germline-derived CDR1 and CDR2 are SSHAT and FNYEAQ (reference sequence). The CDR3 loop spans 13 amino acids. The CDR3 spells CASSLARDQPQHF. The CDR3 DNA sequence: TGTGCTAGCAGCTTAGCGCGGGATCAGCCCCAGCATTTT.

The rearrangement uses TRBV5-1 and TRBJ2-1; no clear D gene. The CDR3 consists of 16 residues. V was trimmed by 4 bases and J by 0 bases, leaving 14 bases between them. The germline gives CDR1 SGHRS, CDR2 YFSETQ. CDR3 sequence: CASSMPSVSSYNEQFF. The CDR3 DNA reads TGCGCCAGCAGCATGCCTTCAGTTAGCTCCTACAATGAGCAGTTCTTC.

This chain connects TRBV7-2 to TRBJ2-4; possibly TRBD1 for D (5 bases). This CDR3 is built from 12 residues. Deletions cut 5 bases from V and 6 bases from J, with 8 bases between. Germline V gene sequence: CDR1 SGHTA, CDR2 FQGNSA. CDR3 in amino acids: CASSRDRNIQYF. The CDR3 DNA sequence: TGTGCCAGCAGCCGTGACAGAAACATTCAGTACTTC.

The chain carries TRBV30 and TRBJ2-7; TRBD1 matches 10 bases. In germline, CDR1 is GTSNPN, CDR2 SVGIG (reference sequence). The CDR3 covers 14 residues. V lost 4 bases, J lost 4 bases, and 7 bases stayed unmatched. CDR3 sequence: CAWNRDRGAYEQYF. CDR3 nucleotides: TGTGCCTGGAACCGGGACAGGGGCGCGTACGAGCAGTACTTC.

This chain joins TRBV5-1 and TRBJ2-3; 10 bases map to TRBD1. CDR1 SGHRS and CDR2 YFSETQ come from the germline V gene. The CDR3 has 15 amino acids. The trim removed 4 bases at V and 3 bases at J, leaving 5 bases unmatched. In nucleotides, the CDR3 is TGCGCCAGCAGCCTCGGACAGGGGGGTACAGATACGCAGTATTTT. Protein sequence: CASSLGQGGTDTQYF.

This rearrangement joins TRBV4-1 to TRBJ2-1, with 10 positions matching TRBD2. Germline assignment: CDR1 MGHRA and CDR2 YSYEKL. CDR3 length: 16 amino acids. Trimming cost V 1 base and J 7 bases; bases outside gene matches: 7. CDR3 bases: TGCGCCAGCAGCCAAGGCTCTAGCGGGAGAGGTAATGAGCAGTTCTTC. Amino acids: CASSQGSSGRGNEQFF.

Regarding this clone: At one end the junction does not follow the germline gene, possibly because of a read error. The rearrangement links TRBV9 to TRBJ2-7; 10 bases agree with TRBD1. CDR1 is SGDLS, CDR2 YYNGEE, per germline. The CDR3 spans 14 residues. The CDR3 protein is CASSPGQGSYVQYF. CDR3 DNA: TGTGCCAGCAGCCCGGGACAGGGGAGTTACGTGCAGTACTTC. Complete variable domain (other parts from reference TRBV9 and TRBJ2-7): DSGVTQTPKHLITATGQRVTLRCSPRSGDLSVYWYQQSLDQGLQFLIQYYNGEERAKGNILERFSAQQFPDLHSELNLSSLELGDSALYFCASSPGQGSYVQYFGPGTRLTVT.

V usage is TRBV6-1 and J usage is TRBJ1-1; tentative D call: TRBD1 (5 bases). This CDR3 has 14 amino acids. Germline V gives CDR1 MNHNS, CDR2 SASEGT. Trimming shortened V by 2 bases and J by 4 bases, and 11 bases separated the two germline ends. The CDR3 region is CASSESQRGTEAFF. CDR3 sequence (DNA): TGTGCCAGCAGTGAAAGTCAGAGGGGCACTGAAGCTTTCTTT.

CDR3: CASSHSGQSTDTQYF. As DNA, the CDR3 is TGTGCCAGCAGCCATTCGGGACAATCCACAGATACGCAGTATTTT. The chain is built from TRBV11-1 and TRBJ2-3, with a tentative D call TRBD1 (6 bases). The V end was cut by 5 bases, the J end by 2 bases, with 14 bases between. Per the germline V gene, CDR1 is SGHAT and CDR2 is FQDESV (reference sequence). The length of the CDR3 is 15 residues.

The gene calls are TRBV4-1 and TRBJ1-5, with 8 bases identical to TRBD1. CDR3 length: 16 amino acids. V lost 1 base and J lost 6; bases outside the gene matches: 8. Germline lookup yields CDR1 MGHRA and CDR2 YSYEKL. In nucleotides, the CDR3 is TGCGCCAGCAGCCAAGCGGACAGGGTTGGAAGTCAGCCCCAGCATTTT. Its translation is CASSQADRVGSQPQHF.

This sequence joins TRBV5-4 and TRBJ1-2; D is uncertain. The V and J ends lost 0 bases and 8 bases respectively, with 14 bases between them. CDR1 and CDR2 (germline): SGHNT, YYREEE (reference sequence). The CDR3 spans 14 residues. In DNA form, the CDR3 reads TGTGCCAGCAGCTTGGGGACCGATCGCGTGGGCTACACCTTC. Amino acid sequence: CASSLGTDRVGYTF. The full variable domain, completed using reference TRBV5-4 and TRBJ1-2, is ETGVTQSPTHLIKTRGQQVTLRCSSQSGHNTVSWYQQALGQGPQFIFQYYREEENGRGNFPPRFSGLQFPNYSSELNVNALELDDSALYLCASSLGTDRVGYTFGSGTRLTVV.

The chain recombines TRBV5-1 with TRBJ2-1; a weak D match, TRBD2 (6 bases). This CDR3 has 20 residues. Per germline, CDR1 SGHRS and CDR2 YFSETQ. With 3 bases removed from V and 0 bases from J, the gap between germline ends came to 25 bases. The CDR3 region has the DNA TGCGCCAGCAGCTCCCCGGGACTCCGGGGTTGGAGTAGCTCCTACAATGAGCAGTTCTTC. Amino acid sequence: CASSSPGLRGWSSSYNEQFF. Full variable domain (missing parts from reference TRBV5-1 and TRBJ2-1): KAGVTQTPRYLIKTRGQQVTLSCSPISGHRSVSWYQQTPGQGLQFLFEYFSETQRNKGNFPGRFSGRQFSNSRSEMNVSTLELGDSALYLCASSSPGLRGWSSSYNEQFFGPGTRLTVL.

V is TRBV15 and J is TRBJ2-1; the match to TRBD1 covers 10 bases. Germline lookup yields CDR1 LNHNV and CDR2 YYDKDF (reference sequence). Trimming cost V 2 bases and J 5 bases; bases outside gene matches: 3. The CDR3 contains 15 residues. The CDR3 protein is CATSRRGTGDNEQFF. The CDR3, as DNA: TGTGCCACCAGCAGAAGAGGGACAGGGGACAATGAGCAGTTCTTC.

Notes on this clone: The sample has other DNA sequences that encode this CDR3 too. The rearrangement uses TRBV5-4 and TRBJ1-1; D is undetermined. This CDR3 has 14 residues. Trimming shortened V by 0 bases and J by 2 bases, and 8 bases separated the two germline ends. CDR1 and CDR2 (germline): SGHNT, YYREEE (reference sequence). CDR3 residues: CASSLVGSNTEAFF. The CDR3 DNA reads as TGTGCCAGCAGCTTGGTAGGGAGCAACACTGAAGCTTTCTTT.

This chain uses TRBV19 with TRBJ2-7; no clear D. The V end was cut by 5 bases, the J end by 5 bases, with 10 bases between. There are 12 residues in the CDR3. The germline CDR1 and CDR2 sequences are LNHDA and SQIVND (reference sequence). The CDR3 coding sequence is TGTGCCAGTAGTGACCGTCTCCACGAGCAGTACTTC. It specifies CASSDRLHEQYF.

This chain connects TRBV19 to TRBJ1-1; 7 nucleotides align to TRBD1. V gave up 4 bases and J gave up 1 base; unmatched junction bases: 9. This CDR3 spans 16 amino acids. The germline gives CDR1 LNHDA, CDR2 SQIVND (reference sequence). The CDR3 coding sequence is TGTGCCAGTAGTAAGAGGAGACAGGGAACGAACACTGAAGCTTTCTTT. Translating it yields CASSKRRQGTNTEAFF.

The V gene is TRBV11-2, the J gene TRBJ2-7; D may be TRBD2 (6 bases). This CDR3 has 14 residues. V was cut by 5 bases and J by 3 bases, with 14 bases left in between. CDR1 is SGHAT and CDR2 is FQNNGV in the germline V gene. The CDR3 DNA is TGTGCCAGCAGCCCTTTGGGGGGATACTACGAGCAGTACTTC. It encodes CASSPLGGYYEQYF. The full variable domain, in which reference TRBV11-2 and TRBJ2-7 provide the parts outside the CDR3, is EAGVAQSPRYKIIEKRQSVAFWCNPISGHATLYWYQQILGQGPKLLIQFQNNGVVDDSQLPKDRFSAERLKGVDSTLKIQPAKLEDSAVYLCASSPLGGYYEQYFGPGTRLTVT.

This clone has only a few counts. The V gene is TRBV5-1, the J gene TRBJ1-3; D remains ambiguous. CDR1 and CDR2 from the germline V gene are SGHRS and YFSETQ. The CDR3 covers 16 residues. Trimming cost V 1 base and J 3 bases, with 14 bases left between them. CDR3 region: CASSLSGGVYGNTIYF. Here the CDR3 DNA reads TGCGCCAGCAGCTTGTCTGGTGGGGTTTATGGAAACACCATATATTTT.

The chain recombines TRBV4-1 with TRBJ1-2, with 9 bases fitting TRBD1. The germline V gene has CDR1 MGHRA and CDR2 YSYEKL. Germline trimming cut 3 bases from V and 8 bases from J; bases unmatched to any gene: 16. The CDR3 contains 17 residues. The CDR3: CASSHDRNRGLRGGYTF. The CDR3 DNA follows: TGCGCCAGCAGCCACGACCGGAACAGGGGGCTTCGAGGGGGCTACACCTTC.

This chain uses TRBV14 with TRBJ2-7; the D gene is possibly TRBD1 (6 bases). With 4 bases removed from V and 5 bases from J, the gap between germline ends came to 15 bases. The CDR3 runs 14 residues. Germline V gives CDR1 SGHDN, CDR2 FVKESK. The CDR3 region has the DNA TGTGCCAGCAGCCTGGGGCCAGGGGTCCACGAGCAGTACTTC. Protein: CASSLGPGVHEQYF.

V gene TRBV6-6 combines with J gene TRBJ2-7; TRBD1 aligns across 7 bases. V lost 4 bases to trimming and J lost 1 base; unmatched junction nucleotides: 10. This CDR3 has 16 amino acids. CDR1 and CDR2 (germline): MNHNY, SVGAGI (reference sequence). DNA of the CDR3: TGTGCCAGCAGTTCCCTGGACAGGTTCCCTTCCTACGAGCAGTACTTC. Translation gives CASSSLDRFPSYEQYF.

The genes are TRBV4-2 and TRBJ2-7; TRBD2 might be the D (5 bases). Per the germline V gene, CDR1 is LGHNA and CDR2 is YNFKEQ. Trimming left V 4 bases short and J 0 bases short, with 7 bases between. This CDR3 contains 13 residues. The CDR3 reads CASSPGGSYEQYF. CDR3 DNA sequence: TGTGCCAGCAGCCCTGGAGGCTCCTACGAGCAGTACTTC.

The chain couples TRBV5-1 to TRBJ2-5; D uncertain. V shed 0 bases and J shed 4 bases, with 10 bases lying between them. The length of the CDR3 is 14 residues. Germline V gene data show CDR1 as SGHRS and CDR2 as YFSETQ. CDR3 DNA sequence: TGCGCCAGCAGCTTGGAGTTTGGCCCAGAGACCCAGTACTTC. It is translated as CASSLEFGPETQYF.

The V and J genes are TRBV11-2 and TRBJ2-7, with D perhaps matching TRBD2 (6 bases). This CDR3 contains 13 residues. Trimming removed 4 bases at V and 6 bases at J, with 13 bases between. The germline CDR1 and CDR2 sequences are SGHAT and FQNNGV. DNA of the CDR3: TGTGCCAGCAGCTACGGGACTGGAGCCGAGCAGTACTTC. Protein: CASSYGTGAEQYF.

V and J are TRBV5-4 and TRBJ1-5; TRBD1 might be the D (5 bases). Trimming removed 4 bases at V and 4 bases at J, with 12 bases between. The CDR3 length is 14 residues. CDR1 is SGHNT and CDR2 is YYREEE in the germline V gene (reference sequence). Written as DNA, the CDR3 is TGTGCCAGCAGCGCCGGGACCGCTAATCAGCCCCAGCATTTT. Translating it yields CASSAGTANQPQHF.

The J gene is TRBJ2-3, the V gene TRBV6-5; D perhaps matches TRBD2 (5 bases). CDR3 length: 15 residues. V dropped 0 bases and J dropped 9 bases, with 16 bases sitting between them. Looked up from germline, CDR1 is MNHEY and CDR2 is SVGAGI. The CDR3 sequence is CASSYSGRRPGTQYF. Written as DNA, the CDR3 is TGTGCCAGCAGTTACTCGGGAAGAAGACCGGGGACGCAGTATTTT.